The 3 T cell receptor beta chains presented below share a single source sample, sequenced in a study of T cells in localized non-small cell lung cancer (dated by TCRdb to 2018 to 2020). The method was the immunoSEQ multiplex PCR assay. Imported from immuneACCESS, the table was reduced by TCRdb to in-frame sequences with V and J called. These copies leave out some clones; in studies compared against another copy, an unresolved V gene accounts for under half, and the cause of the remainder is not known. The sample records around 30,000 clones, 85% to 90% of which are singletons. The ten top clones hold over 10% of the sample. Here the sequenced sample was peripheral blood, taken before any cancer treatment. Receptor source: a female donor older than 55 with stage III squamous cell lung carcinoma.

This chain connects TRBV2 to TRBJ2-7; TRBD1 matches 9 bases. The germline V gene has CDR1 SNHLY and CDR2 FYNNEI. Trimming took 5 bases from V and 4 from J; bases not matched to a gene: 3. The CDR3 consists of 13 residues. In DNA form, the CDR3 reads TGTGCCAGCAGTCGAGGACAGGGGTACGAGCAGTACTTC. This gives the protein CASSRGQGYEQYF.

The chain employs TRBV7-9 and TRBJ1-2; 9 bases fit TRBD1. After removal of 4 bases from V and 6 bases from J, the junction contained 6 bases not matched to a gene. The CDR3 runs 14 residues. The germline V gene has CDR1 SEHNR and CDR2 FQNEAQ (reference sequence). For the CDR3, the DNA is TGTGCCAGCAGCTGGACAGGGGAAGGGAATGGCTACACCTTC. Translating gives CASSWTGEGNGYTF.

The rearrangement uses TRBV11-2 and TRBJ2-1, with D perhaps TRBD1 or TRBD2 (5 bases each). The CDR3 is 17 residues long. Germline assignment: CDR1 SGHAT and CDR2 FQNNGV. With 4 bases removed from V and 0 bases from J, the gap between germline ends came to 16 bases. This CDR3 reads CASSYSQGALSYNEQFF. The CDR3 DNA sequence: TGTGCCAGCAGCTACTCCCAGGGAGCTCTCTCCTACAATGAGCAGTTCTTC.